These T cell receptor beta chains were read from a single sample in a study of shared T cell receptors in the human thymus. The table came from immunoSEQ multiplex PCR; TCRdb's copy has only in-frame clones and leaves some out. The sample includes about 400,000 clones, over 90% seen only once; the top ten take roughly 0.02%. Sequenced input: thymocytes. All receptors derive from a human donor. The CDR3 runs from the conserved cysteine through the conserved F or W. Fields, in order: J gene, clone size, V gene, D gene, CDR3 length, CDR3 protein, CDR3 DNA. A D gene is named only where the DNA matches it firmly. For some rows the clone size is stated as once, few or many, or as a class when expanded; others skip it.

j_gene: TRBJ1-5; abundance: .; v_gene: TRBV7-8; d_gene: .; len: 19; CDR3aa: CASSSLGVGVLDSNQPQHF; CDR3nt: TGTGCCAGCAGTTCCCTGGGGGTTGGAGTTCTGGATAGCAATCAGCCCCAGCATTTT
j_gene: TRBJ2-5; abundance: .; v_gene: TRBV2; d_gene: TRBD2; len: 16; CDR3aa: CASSEPTSGLQETQYF; CDR3nt: TGTGCCAGCAGTGAACCCACTAGCGGCCTCCAAGAGACCCAGTACTTC
j_gene: TRBJ2-7; abundance: .; v_gene: TRBV7-8; d_gene: .; len: 14; CDR3aa: CASSLSGVWHEQYF; CDR3nt: TGTGCCAGCAGCCTCTCGGGAGTCTGGCACGAGCAGTACTTC
j_gene: TRBJ2-2; abundance: .; v_gene: TRBV7-2; d_gene: TRBD1; len: 16; CDR3aa: CASSQGARIDTGELFF; CDR3nt: TGTGCCAGCAGCCAGGGGGCTAGGATTGACACCGGGGAGCTGTTTTTT
j_gene: TRBJ1-2; abundance: once; v_gene: TRBV28; d_gene: TRBD1; len: 18; CDR3aa: CASSPPPSDRDGVYGYTF; CDR3nt: TGTGCCAGCAGTCCCCCCCCCTCGGACAGGGACGGCGTCTATGGCTACACCTTC
j_gene: TRBJ2-3; abundance: .; v_gene: TRBV27; d_gene: TRBD2; len: 19; CDR3aa: CASSLPPGLAGVTADTQYF; CDR3nt: TGTGCCAGCAGTTTACCCCCGGGACTAGCGGGAGTTACCGCAGATACGCAGTATTTT
j_gene: TRBJ2-1; abundance: .; v_gene: TRBV25-1; d_gene: .; len: 15; CDR3aa: CASSEGPARRNEQFF; CDR3nt: TGTGCCAGCAGTGAAGGCCCCGCTAGAAGAAATGAGCAGTTCTTC
j_gene: TRBJ2-7; abundance: .; v_gene: TRBV27; d_gene: .; len: 14; CDR3aa: CASSLRRTDYEQYF; CDR3nt: TGTGCCAGCAGCCTTAGGCGGACAGACTACGAGCAGTACTTC
j_gene: TRBJ2-3; abundance: .; v_gene: TRBV20-1; d_gene: .; len: 10; CDR3aa: CSASGDTQYF; CDR3nt: TGCAGTGCTAGCGGAGATACGCAGTATTTT
j_gene: TRBJ1-3; abundance: .; v_gene: TRBV4-2; d_gene: .; len: 18; CDR3aa: CASSQVEFRDPSGNTIYF; CDR3nt: TGTGCCAGCAGCCAAGTTGAGTTCAGGGACCCCTCTGGAAACACCATATATTTT
j_gene: TRBJ2-7; abundance: .; v_gene: TRBV27; d_gene: .; len: 14; CDR3aa: CASSSGRNAYEQYF; CDR3nt: TGTGCCAGCAGTTCCGGACGAAACGCCTACGAGCAGTACTTC
j_gene: TRBJ2-3; abundance: .; v_gene: TRBV4-2; d_gene: .; len: 14; CDR3aa: CASSKGPGADTQYF; CDR3nt: TGTGCCAGCAGCAAGGGTCCAGGGGCAGATACGCAGTATTTT
j_gene: TRBJ2-1; abundance: .; v_gene: TRBV6-4; d_gene: .; len: 21; CDR3aa: CASSDSTGSLGGEEPYNEQFF; CDR3nt: TGTGCCAGCAGTGACTCGACAGGGTCCCTCGGGGGGGAGGAGCCCTACAATGAGCAGTTCTTC
j_gene: TRBJ1-2; abundance: .; v_gene: TRBV7-8; d_gene: .; len: 15; CDR3aa: CASSITGIPNYGYTF; CDR3nt: TGTGCCAGCAGCATAACGGGGATTCCTAACTATGGCTACACCTTC